What follows are 22 T cell receptor beta chains derived from one specimen sequenced in a study of blood T cell repertoires in COVID-19. Profiling relied on immunoSEQ multiplex PCR, and the TCRdb table lists in-frame clones only, not all of them. The sample holds roughly 380,000 clones, roughly 87% seen once. The sample comprised PBMCs or T cells enriched from blood (not recorded which). These receptors were taken from a woman aged 25-40 years who had recovered from COVID-19.

V and J are TRBV27 and TRBJ1-2; D gene unclear. With 5 bases removed from V and 8 bases from J, the gap between germline ends came to 18 bases. The length of the CDR3 is 14 residues. Germline V gives CDR1 MNHEY, CDR2 SMNVEV (reference sequence). The CDR3 here is CASSPPGDPDGYTF. The CDR3 DNA is TGTGCCAGCAGTCCCCCCGGGGATCCGGACGGCTACACCTTC.

The J gene is TRBJ1-2, the V gene TRBV30, with no clear D. V lost 0 bases, J lost 8 bases, and 16 bases lay in between. The CDR3 runs to 14 residues. Germline CDR1 is GTSNPN and CDR2 is SVGIG (reference sequence). The CDR3 spells CAWSVTRSPIGYTF. CDR3 DNA: TGTGCCTGGAGTGTAACCCGTAGCCCTATAGGCTACACCTTC.

The rearrangement joins TRBV20-1 to TRBJ2-1; possibly TRBD2 for D (7 bases). The CDR3 is 15 residues long. V was pared by 3 bases and J by 6 bases, with 18 bases between. The germline V gene encodes CDR1 DFQATT and CDR2 SNEGSKA (reference sequence). The CDR3 is CSASLRGGGGNEQFF. The CDR3 region has the DNA TGCAGTGCTAGTTTGCGGGGCGGGGGCGGCAATGAGCAGTTCTTC.

The chain uses TRBV6-4 and TRBJ2-1, with 8 bases identical to TRBD1. The CDR3 is 14 residues long. J lost 8 bases, V lost 3 bases, and 6 bases had no gene match. The V gene's germline CDR1 is MRHNA and CDR2 SNTAGT. In DNA, the CDR3 is TGTGCCAGCAGTGAGGGGACAGGACCCGATGAGCAGTTCTTC. Residues: CASSEGTGPDEQFF.

This clone was counted once. This chain uses TRBV4-1 with TRBJ2-5, with 13 bases matching TRBD2. The ends lost 4 bases at V and 5 bases at J; junction bases unmatched: 4. CDR3 length: 15 residues. Germline CDR1 is MGHRA and CDR2 is YSYEKL. The CDR3 DNA is TGCGCCAGCAGCCGTCGGACTAGCGGGAGTGAGACCCAGTACTTC. This sequence encodes CASSRRTSGSETQYF.

This chain joins TRBV9 and TRBJ1-5, with 7 positions matching TRBD1. J gave up 6 bases and V 4 bases, and 4 bases lay outside the gene matches. Germline V gene sequence: CDR1 SGDLS, CDR2 YYNGEE. This CDR3 is 13 amino acids long. In DNA, the CDR3 is TGTGCCAGCAGCCCGGGGGACAGTCAGCCCCAGCATTTT. Encoded protein: CASSPGDSQPQHF.

The chain is built from TRBV7-2 and TRBJ2-5; unclear D gene. CDR1 SGHTA and CDR2 FQGNSA come from the germline V gene. V gave up 1 base and J gave up 4 bases, with 7 bases separating them. The length of the CDR3 is 13 residues. This CDR3 reads CASSLGQAETQYF. DNA of the CDR3: TGTGCCAGCAGCTTAGGACAAGCAGAGACCCAGTACTTC.

The chain is built from TRBV12-3 or TRBV12-4 and TRBJ1-1, with 9 bases lining up with TRBD1. This CDR3 contains 12 residues. V was pared by 6 bases and J by 12 bases, with 8 bases of the junction left unmatched. The CDR3: CASSPPGTGSFF. The CDR3 DNA reads as TGTGCCAGCAGCCCACCCGGGACAGGGTCTTTCTTT.

In this sample, this clone turned up once. This chain connects TRBV15 to TRBJ2-1; 7 bases line up with TRBD2. Germline V gene data show CDR1 as LNHNV and CDR2 as YYDKDF (reference sequence). The CDR3 totals 17 residues. J was trimmed by 4 bases and V by 0 bases; bases with no gene match: 9. CDR3 nucleotide sequence: TGTGCCACCAGCAGAGATTCTTCGACTAGCCCTTACAATGAGCAGTTCTTC. It codes for CATSRDSSTSPYNEQFF.

J is TRBJ2-2 and V is TRBV6-5; TRBD2 might be the D (6 bases). The CDR3 runs 11 residues. Germline V gene lookup returns CDR1 MNHEY and CDR2 SVGAGI. The CDR3 spells CGRAGDGELFF. CDR3 sequence (DNA): TGTGGGAGGGCCGGGGACGGGGAGCTGTTTTTT.

This clone has a handful of counts. The chain carries TRBV5-4 and TRBJ2-1; the D gene is possibly TRBD2 (5 bases). The V end was cut by 9 bases, the J end by 4 bases, with 23 bases between. The CDR3 totals 16 residues. Germline CDR1 and CDR2: SGHNT and YYREEE (reference sequence). In nucleotides, the CDR3 is TGTGCCACCGTGGCGGGTCAAACCAACCGATACAATGAGCAGTTCTTC. Amino acid sequence: CATVAGQTNRYNEQFF. Variable domain in full (rest from reference TRBV5-4 and TRBJ2-1): ETGVTQSPTHLIKTRGQQVTLRCSSQSGHNTVSWYQQALGQGPQFIFQYYREEENGRGNFPPRFSGLQFPNYSSELNVNALELDDSALYLCATVAGQTNRYNEQFFGPGTRLTVL.

This rearrangement joins TRBV19 to TRBJ1-5; D uncertain. Germline CDR1 is LNHDA and CDR2 is SQIVND (reference sequence). There are 10 residues in the CDR3. V lost 10 bases and J lost 5, with 6 bases in between. The CDR3 region has the DNA TGTGCCACCGGGGATCAGCCCCAGCATTTT. The encoded protein is CATGDQPQHF.

Only one count was recorded for this clone. CDR3 residues: CASSPFHRAGNTIYF. Written as DNA, the CDR3 is TGTGCCAGCAGCCCATTCCACAGGGCTGGAAACACCATATATTTT. The chain uses TRBV7-3 and TRBJ1-3; D possibly corresponds to TRBD1 (6 bases). V was trimmed by 5 bases and J by 2 bases, leaving 13 bases between them. This CDR3 spans 15 amino acids. The germline CDR1 and CDR2 sequences are SGHTA and FQGTGA. The full variable domain, completed using reference TRBV7-3 and TRBJ1-3, is GAGVSQTPSNKVTEKGKYVELRCDPISGHTALYWYRQSLGQGPEFLIYFQGTGAADDSGLPNDRFFAVRPEGSVSTLKIQRTERGDSAVYLCASSPFHRAGNTIYFGEGSWLTVV.

The chain uses TRBV5-4 and TRBJ2-2; the D gene is possibly TRBD2 (6 bases). V was cut by 0 bases and J by 5 bases, with 8 bases left in between. The CDR3 has 14 amino acids. Germline CDR1 reads SGHNT; CDR2 reads YYREEE (reference sequence). The CDR3: CASSLAAGTGELFF. The CDR3 nucleotides read TGTGCCAGCAGCTTGGCCGCGGGGACCGGGGAGCTGTTTTTT.

The chain employs TRBV18 and TRBJ1-1; no reliable D call. The germline V gene encodes CDR1 KGHSH and CDR2 LQKENI. The CDR3 loop spans 12 amino acids. V gave up 5 bases and J gave up 7 bases, with 11 bases separating them. The CDR3 region is CASSTSGDEAFF. DNA for the CDR3: TGTGCCAGCTCAACATCAGGCGATGAAGCTTTCTTT.

V is TRBV15 and J is TRBJ2-3, with D perhaps matching TRBD2 (6 bases). This CDR3 has 17 residues. Germline V gene lookup returns CDR1 LNHNV and CDR2 YYDKDF (reference sequence). V was pared by 5 bases and J by 0 bases, with 18 bases between. The CDR3 reads CATSPRPGASSTDTQYF. CDR3 nucleotides: TGTGCCACCAGCCCTCGGCCGGGAGCGTCCAGCACAGATACGCAGTATTTT.

DNA for the CDR3: TGTGCCAGCAGTTCGGGACAGATAGAGACCCAGTACTTC. Translation gives CASSSGQIETQYF. This chain joins TRBV28 and TRBJ2-5; 7 positions match TRBD1. The CDR3 sequence is 13 residues long. Per the germline V gene, CDR1 is MDHEN and CDR2 is SYDVKM. The ends lost 4 bases at V and 4 bases at J; junction bases unmatched: 3.

With respect to this clone: Other DNA sequences in this specimen translate into the identical CDR3. The rearrangement joins TRBV5-1 to TRBJ1-1; D might be TRBD1 (5 bases). This CDR3 contains 14 residues. The V and J ends lost 4 bases and 1 base respectively, with 11 bases between them. Germline values: CDR1 SGHRS, CDR2 YFSETQ. The DNA for the CDR3 is TGCGCCAGCAGCCCAGGGCCAGGGAACACTGAAGCTTTCTTT. Its translation is CASSPGPGNTEAFF.

V is TRBV2 and J is TRBJ2-7, with D perhaps TRBD1 (5 bases). This CDR3 contains 16 residues. CDR1 and CDR2 from the germline V gene are SNHLY and FYNNEI. Trimming removed 7 bases from V and 5 bases from J, with 24 bases in between. The DNA for the CDR3 is TGTGCCAGCACCCAACTTGGGGTTCGAAGGGGTCACGAGCAGTACTTC. Amino acids: CASTQLGVRRGHEQYF.

This clone was seen only once. V usage is TRBV18 and J usage is TRBJ1-1; D possibly corresponds to TRBD1 (6 bases). This CDR3 contains 13 residues. The V end was cut by 1 base, the J end by 7 bases, with 10 bases between. CDR1 is KGHSH and CDR2 is LQKENI in the germline V gene. CDR3 DNA sequence: TGTGCCAGCTCACCACAGGGGGGGCTTGAAGCTTTCTTT. This translates into CASSPQGGLEAFF. Full variable domain (missing parts from reference TRBV18 and TRBJ1-1): NAGVMQNPRHLVRRRGQEARLRCSPMKGHSHVYWYRQLPEEGLKFMVYLQKENIIDESGMPKERFSAEFPKEGPSILRIQQVVRGDSAAYFCASSPQGGLEAFFGQGTRLTVV.

This clone has just a few counts. V gene TRBV28 combines with J gene TRBJ1-2, with a weak D call TRBD1 (6 bases). Germline V gives CDR1 MDHEN, CDR2 SYDVKM. This CDR3 has 13 residues. Between the trimmed V and J ends, which lost 2 bases and 8 bases, there was a span of 12 bases. The CDR3 DNA sequence: TGTGCCAGCAGTTTAGCCCAGGGGCGCGGCTACACCTTC. Amino acids: CASSLAQGRGYTF.

This clone appeared once. At one boundary the junction diverges from the germline segment, which might be a read error. The CDR3, as DNA: TGTGCTAGCAGCTTAGTCGGCGGGGGGGCTAACAATGAGCAGTTCTTC. Amino acid sequence: CASSLVGGGANNEQFF. This sequence joins TRBV7-7 and TRBJ2-1, with 9 bases that match TRBD2. There are 16 residues in the CDR3. Germline V CDR1 and CDR2: SSHAT, FNYEAQ (reference sequence).